Below, 24 T cell receptor beta chains from the same sample are listed, as sequenced in a study of cytomegalovirus exposure and HLA in healthy donors. PCR employed 60 Vbeta and 13 Jbeta primers. Assay used: immunoSEQ multiplex PCR; TCRdb lists only in-frame clones, some missing. The data hold 60,000 or so clones, with 60% to 85% observed a single time. Sequenced: PBMCs. These receptors originate from a woman aged 40 to 50 in good health and CMV-seropositive.

Notes on this clone: One end of the junction fails to match germline, which may point to a read error. At the DNA level, this CDR3 is encoded by other sequences in the same sample as well. The CDR3 sequence: CASRQQGQGYEQYF. The DNA of the CDR3 is TGTGCCAGCAGGCAGCAAGGCCAGGGCTACGAGCAATACTTC. V is TRBV5-5 and J is TRBJ2-7, with D possibly matching TRBD1 (5 bases). Per germline, CDR1 SGHKS and CDR2 YYEKEE (reference sequence). CDR3 size: 14 residues.

The CDR3 DNA reads TGCGCCAGCAGCTTCACAGGGAAAAGCACAGATACGCAGTATTTT. It yields the protein CASSFTGKSTDTQYF. The chain uses TRBV5-1 and TRBJ2-3; tentatively, D is TRBD1 (6 bases). Germline-derived CDR1 and CDR2 are SGHRS and YFSETQ. Trimming took 2 bases from V and 0 from J, leaving 10 bases between them. The CDR3 runs 15 residues. The variable domain in full, with the rest retrieved from reference TRBV5-1 and TRBJ2-3, is KAGVTQTPRYLIKTRGQQVTLSCSPISGHRSVSWYQQTPGQGLQFLFEYFSETQRNKGNFPGRFSGRQFSNSRSEMNVSTLELGDSALYLCASSFTGKSTDTQYFGPGTRLTVL.

The chain uses TRBV15 and TRBJ1-2, with a weak D call TRBD1 (6 bases). This CDR3 region has 14 residues. V was trimmed by 0 bases and J by 8 bases, leaving 13 bases between them. Per germline, CDR1 LNHNV and CDR2 YYDKDF (reference sequence). CDR3 DNA: TGTGCCACCAGCAGAGATTCAGGGGCAGGAGGCTACACCTTC. It is translated as CATSRDSGAGGYTF.

In DNA, the CDR3 is TGTGCCAGCAGCTCGAGAGGGGGCCGGCGTAGCACAGATACGCAGTATTTT. Its translation: CASSSRGGRRSTDTQYF. The V and J genes are TRBV7-2 and TRBJ2-3; TRBD1 matches at 7 bases. The V gene's germline CDR1 is SGHTA and CDR2 FQGNSA. This CDR3 spans 17 amino acids. Trimming removed 4 bases from V and 0 bases from J; junction bases left unmatched: 10.

This rearrangement joins TRBV2 to TRBJ1-2; no clear D gene. The CDR3 is 15 residues long. V lost 4 bases and J 7 bases, leaving 19 bases between the germline ends. The germline V gene encodes CDR1 SNHLY and CDR2 FYNNEI. Here the CDR3 reads CASSVVKPHYSGYTF. The CDR3 region has the DNA TGTGCCAGCAGTGTAGTGAAGCCCCACTATTCTGGCTACACCTTC.

Only one count was recorded for this clone. The J gene is TRBJ2-2, the V gene TRBV7-9; tentatively, D is TRBD1 (6 bases). The CDR3 loop spans 13 amino acids. In germline, CDR1 is SEHNR, CDR2 FQNEAQ (reference sequence). Between the trimmed V and J ends, which lost 7 bases and 5 bases, there was a span of 11 bases. The CDR3, as DNA: TGTGCCAGCATCCAACAGGGAACCGGGGAGCTGTTTTTT. It codes for CASIQQGTGELFF. Variable domain in full (rest from reference TRBV7-9 and TRBJ2-2): DTGVSQNPRHKITKRGQNVTFRCDPISEHNRLYWYRQTLGQGPEFLTYFQNEAQLEKSRLLSDRFSAERPKGSFSTLEIQRTEQGDSAMYLCASIQQGTGELFFGEGSRLTVL.

This clone was picked up one time. This chain links TRBV30 with TRBJ1-6; D is possibly TRBD1 (6 bases). Between the trimmed V and J ends, which lost 0 bases and 8 bases, there was a span of 11 bases. This CDR3 has 14 residues. Germline CDR1 and CDR2: GTSNPN and SVGIG (reference sequence). In DNA form, the CDR3 reads TGTGCCTGGAGTGTACGCAGGGGAGATTCACCCCTCCACTTT. This encodes CAWSVRRGDSPLHF. Variable domain in full (rest from reference TRBV30 and TRBJ1-6): SQTIHQWPATLVQPVGSPLSLECTVEGTSNPNLYWYRQAAGRGLQLLFYSVGIGQISSEVPQNLSASRPQDRQFILSSKKLLLSDSGFYLCAWSVRRGDSPLHFGNGTRLTVT.

This chain connects TRBV29-1 to TRBJ2-2; no clear D gene. The V end was cut by 4 bases, the J end by 7 bases, with 10 bases between. The CDR3 contains 12 residues. Germline V gene sequence: CDR1 SQVTM, CDR2 ANQGSEA. The DNA for the CDR3 is TGCAGCGTTGGTTCGGGTGGCGGGGAGCTGTTTTTT. This translates into CSVGSGGGELFF.

V is TRBV5-6 and J is TRBJ1-3, with 7 bases that match TRBD1. The CDR3 loop spans 17 amino acids. CDR1 is SGHDT and CDR2 is YYEEEE in the germline V gene. V shed 4 bases, J shed 3 bases, and the junction held 13 bases outside the gene matches. CDR3 nucleotides: TGTGCCAGCAGCAAGACGACTAGGGGGCGCGGTGGAAACACCATATATTTT. Its translation is CASSKTTRGRGGNTIYF.

This clone was counted between two and nine times. The chain links TRBV2 to TRBJ2-5, with D possibly being TRBD2 (5 bases). The germline CDR1 and CDR2 sequences are SNHLY and FYNNEI. V was clipped by 3 bases and J by 5 bases, with 13 bases between them. The CDR3 has 14 residues. CDR3: CASSDVGEFETQYF. The CDR3 DNA follows: TGTGCCAGCAGTGACGTTGGGGAGTTTGAGACCCAGTACTTC.

The J gene is TRBJ1-4, the V gene TRBV7-6; 8 bases agree with TRBD1. This CDR3 contains 14 residues. V was clipped by 5 bases and J by 8 bases; unmatched bases: 7. Germline V gene data show CDR1 as SGHVS and CDR2 as FNYEAQ. This CDR3 reads CASSTPQGEEKLFF. CDR3 nucleotide sequence: TGTGCCAGCAGCACCCCACAGGGGGAGGAAAAACTGTTTTTT.

The J gene is TRBJ2-1, the V gene TRBV6-1; possible D gene TRBD1, 5 bases. V lost 6 bases and J 3 bases, leaving 9 bases between the germline ends. This CDR3 is built from 13 residues. Looked up from germline, CDR1 is MNHNS and CDR2 is SASEGT. The CDR3 reads CASRGANYNEQFF. The CDR3 nucleotides read TGTGCCAGCAGAGGGGCTAACTACAATGAGCAGTTCTTC.

This chain uses TRBV29-1 with TRBJ2-3, with 9 bases matching TRBD2. This CDR3 spans 17 amino acids. Per the germline V gene, CDR1 is SQVTM and CDR2 is ANQGSEA. With 4 bases clipped from V and 3 bases from J, the junction kept 14 bases outside the gene matches. For the CDR3, the DNA is TGCAGCGTTGCCCCGAGCGGGGGGTCTTGGGGGACAGATACGCAGTATTTT. Protein: CSVAPSGGSWGTDTQYF.

The chain uses TRBV5-1 and TRBJ2-7; 8 positions agree with TRBD1. The germline gives CDR1 SGHRS, CDR2 YFSETQ. J was trimmed by 3 bases and V by 4 bases; bases with no gene match: 12. The CDR3 consists of 16 residues. CDR3 coding DNA: TGCGCCAGCAGCACCCGACCGGGACAGGTCAGCTACGAGCAGTACTTC. Protein: CASSTRPGQVSYEQYF.

The chain is built from TRBV5-6 and TRBJ2-1; 9 bases line up with TRBD2. Germline loops: CDR1 SGHDT, CDR2 YYEEEE. The CDR3 has 17 residues. With 1 base clipped from V and 7 bases from J, the junction kept 12 bases outside the gene matches. CDR3: CASSLKASGVIWNEQFF. The DNA of the CDR3 is TGTGCCAGCAGCTTGAAAGCTAGCGGGGTAATTTGGAATGAGCAGTTCTTC. Combining the CDR3 with reference TRBV5-6 and TRBJ2-1 gives the whole variable domain DAGVTQSPTHLIKTRGQQVTLRCSPKSGHDTVSWYQQALGQGPQFIFQYYEEEERQRGNFPDRFSGHQFPNYSSELNVNALLLGDSALYLCASSLKASGVIWNEQFFGPGTRLTVL.

V and J are TRBV5-1 and TRBJ1-3, with 9 bases lining up with TRBD1. Germline CDR1 reads SGHRS; CDR2 reads YFSETQ. V shed 4 bases, J shed 2 bases, and the junction held 1 base outside the gene matches. The CDR3 spans 14 residues. Here the CDR3 DNA reads TGCGCCAGCAGCCGGGACAGGGCTGGAAACACCATATATTTT. It codes for CASSRDRAGNTIYF.

In DNA form, the CDR3 reads TGTGCCAGCAGTGAGCAAACAGGGAACCCTGGAAACACCATATATTTT. This sequence encodes CASSEQTGNPGNTIYF. The chain joins TRBV25-1 to TRBJ1-3, with D perhaps TRBD1 (6 bases). Germline V gene data show CDR1 as MGHDK and CDR2 as SYGVNS. The CDR3 is 16 residues long. Trimming took 3 bases from V and 2 from J, leaving 14 bases between them.

The chain employs TRBV5-4 and TRBJ1-1, with 7 bases that match TRBD1. The germline V gene encodes CDR1 SGHNT and CDR2 YYREEE (reference sequence). V lost 3 bases and J lost 8; bases outside the gene matches: 4. The CDR3 is 12 amino acids. This CDR3 is CASSYRDREAFF. CDR3 nucleotides: TGTGCCAGCAGCTACCGGGACAGAGAAGCTTTCTTT.

The CDR3: CASSLSRTENTEAFF. In DNA, the CDR3 is TGTGCCAGCAGTTTAAGTAGGACTGAGAACACTGAAGCTTTCTTT. The chain uses TRBV6-6 and TRBJ1-1; D is ambiguous. Germline CDR1 reads MNHNY; CDR2 reads SVGAGI (reference sequence). This CDR3 region has 15 residues. V was shortened by 4 bases and J by 1 base, with 13 bases between the two germline ends.

This clone showed up just a few times. The chain has TRBV19 and TRBJ1-5, with D maybe TRBD1 (5 bases). This CDR3 has 13 residues. Trimming removed 4 bases from V and 4 bases from J, with 8 bases in between. Germline CDR1 and CDR2: LNHDA and SQIVND (reference sequence). In DNA form, the CDR3 reads TGTGCCAGTAGTACATCAGGGAATCAGCCCCAGCATTTT. This encodes CASSTSGNQPQHF.

The chain joins TRBV28 to TRBJ1-6; D not certain. The CDR3 length is 14 residues. Germline lookup yields CDR1 MDHEN and CDR2 SYDVKM. Trimming cost V 1 base and J 6 bases, with 7 bases left between them. The CDR3 loop reads CASSLFEGNSPLHF. The DNA for the CDR3 is TGTGCCAGCAGTTTATTTGAGGGTAATTCACCCCTCCACTTT.

Regarding this clone: The junction shows a germline mismatch at one end, possibly a read error. This chain connects TRBV13 to TRBJ1-2; possible D gene TRBD1, 6 bases. The CDR3 is 13 amino acids. Germline CDR1 reads PRHDT; CDR2 reads FYEKMQ (reference sequence). CDR3 sequence reads: CASSLQDRTPYPF. The CDR3 coding sequence is TGTGCCAGCAGCTTACAGGACAGAACCCCTTATCCCTTC. Complete variable domain (other parts from reference TRBV13 and TRBJ1-2): AAGVIQSPRHLIKEKRETATLKCYPIPRHDTVYWYQQGPGQDPQFLISFYEKMQSDKGSIPDRFSAQQFSDYHSELNMSSLELGDSALYFCASSLQDRTPYPFGSGTRLTVV.

The chain links TRBV5-4 to TRBJ2-6; D perhaps matches TRBD2 (6 bases). The CDR3 is 15 residues long. Deletions cut 2 bases from V and 6 bases from J, with 12 bases between. CDR1 and CDR2 from the germline V gene are SGHNT and YYREEE (reference sequence). The CDR3 sequence: CASSLPGGKANVLTF. The CDR3 DNA follows: TGTGCCAGCAGCTTACCTGGAGGGAAGGCCAACGTCCTGACTTTC.

This clone was seen a handful of times. This chain connects TRBV25-1 to TRBJ2-7; weak D call: TRBD1 (5 bases). CDR1 is MGHDK and CDR2 is SYGVNS in the germline V gene. V lost 5 bases and J lost 5, with 10 bases in between. The CDR3 is made up of 12 amino acids. CDR3 sequence: CASSLQGHEQYF. DNA for the CDR3: TGTGCCAGCAGTCTGCAGGGCCACGAGCAGTACTTC.